This T cell receptor beta chain appears in the sequencing data of a study of beta chain features in type 1 diabetes. Whole-study results and caveats: People with Type 1 diabetes carried modestly yet significantly shorter TCRB CDR3s in all four CD4+ subsets. Researchers caution that PCR might favor shorter templates, equally among patients and controls.

There are a few counts of this clone. Its antigen is as yet unknown. V was clipped by 0 bases and J by 1 base, with 7 bases between them. Germline CDR1 reads SGDLS; CDR2 reads YYNGEE. This CDR3 is 15 amino acids long. Every bit of the isolated RNA underwent reverse transcription, so sequencing read expressed TCRB transcripts. The data were produced by immunoSEQ multiplex PCR, yet TCRdb's version contains in-frame clones alone and is incomplete. The sample lists around 250,000 clones, roughly an eighth occurring once. This chain uses TRBV9 with TRBJ2-2; D is possibly TRBD2 (5 bases). The sequencing sample was made of naive CD4+ T cells from blood. The origin of this receptor is a man aged 30 to 45 with type 1 diabetes. The CDR3 nucleotides are TGTGCCAGCAGCGTAGGTGGACTGAACACCGGGGAGCTGTTTTTT. The encoded protein is CASSVGGLNTGELFF.